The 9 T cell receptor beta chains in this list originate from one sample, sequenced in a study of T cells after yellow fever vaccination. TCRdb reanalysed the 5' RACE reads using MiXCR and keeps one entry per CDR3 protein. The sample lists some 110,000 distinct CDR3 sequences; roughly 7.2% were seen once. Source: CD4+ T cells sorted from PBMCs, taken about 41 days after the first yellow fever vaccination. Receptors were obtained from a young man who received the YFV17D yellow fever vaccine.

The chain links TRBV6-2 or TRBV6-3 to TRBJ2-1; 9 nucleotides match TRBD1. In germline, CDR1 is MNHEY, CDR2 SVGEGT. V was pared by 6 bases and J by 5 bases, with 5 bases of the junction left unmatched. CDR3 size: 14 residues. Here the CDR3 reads CASRQGQGNNEQFF. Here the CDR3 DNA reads TGTGCCAGCAGGCAGGGACAGGGAAACAATGAGCAGTTCTTC.

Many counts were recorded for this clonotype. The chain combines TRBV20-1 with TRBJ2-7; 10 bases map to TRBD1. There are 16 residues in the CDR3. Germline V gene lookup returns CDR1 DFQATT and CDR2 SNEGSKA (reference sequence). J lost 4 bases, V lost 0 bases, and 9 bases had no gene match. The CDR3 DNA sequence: TGCAGTGCTAGAGATCCCAAGACAGGGGGCGGATACGAGCAGTACTTC. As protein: CSARDPKTGGGYEQYF.

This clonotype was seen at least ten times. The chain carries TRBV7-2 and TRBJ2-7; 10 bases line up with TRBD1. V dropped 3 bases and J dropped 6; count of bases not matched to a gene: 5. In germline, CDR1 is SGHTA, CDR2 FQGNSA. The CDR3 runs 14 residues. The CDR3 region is CASSLGQGLGEQYV. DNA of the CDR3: TGTGCCAGCAGCTTGGGACAGGGGTTGGGCGAGCAGTACGTC.

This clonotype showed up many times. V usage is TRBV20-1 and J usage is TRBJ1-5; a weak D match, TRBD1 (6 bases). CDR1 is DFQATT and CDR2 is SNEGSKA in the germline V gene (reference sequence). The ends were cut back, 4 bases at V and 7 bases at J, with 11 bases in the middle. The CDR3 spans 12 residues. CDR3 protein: CSAIGGGQPQHF. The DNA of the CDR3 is TGCAGTGCTATAGGAGGGGGGCAGCCCCAGCATTTT.

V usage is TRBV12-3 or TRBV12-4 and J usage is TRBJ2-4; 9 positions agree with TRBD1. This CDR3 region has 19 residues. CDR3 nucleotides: TGTACCTGCAGTCCCGACAGGGGGACATCCCCTGCAGCCAAAAACATTCAGTACTTC. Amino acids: CTCSPDRGTSPAAKNIQYF.

The CDR3 sequence: CASSQEARRGGQETQYF. DNA for the CDR3: TGCGCCAGCAGCCAAGAGGCCCGGCGGGGGGGCCAAGAGACCCAGTACTTC. The V call is TRBV4-3, the J call TRBJ2-5; 9 bases map to TRBD2. The CDR3 totals 17 residues. The trim removed 0 bases at V and 1 base at J, leaving 6 bases unmatched. Germline CDR1 reads LGHNA; CDR2 reads YSLEER.

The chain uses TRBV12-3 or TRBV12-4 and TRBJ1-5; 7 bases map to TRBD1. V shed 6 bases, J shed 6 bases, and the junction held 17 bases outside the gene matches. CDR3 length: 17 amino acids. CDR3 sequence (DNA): TGTGCCAGCAGCTTGCAGGGGGGTAATTTATCGGGTCAGCCCCAGCATTTT. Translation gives CASSLQGGNLSGQPQHF.

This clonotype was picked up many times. Here the CDR3 reads CATSRDSGEYDTQYF. The DNA for the CDR3 is TGTGCCACCAGCAGAGATTCTGGGGAGTACGATACGCAGTATTTT. J is TRBJ2-3 and V is TRBV15; possibly TRBD2 for D (5 bases). In germline, CDR1 is LNHNV, CDR2 YYDKDF (reference sequence). Trimming removed 0 bases from V and 6 bases from J, with 13 bases in between. The CDR3 covers 15 residues. Variable domain in full (rest from reference TRBV15 and TRBJ2-3): DAMVIQNPRYQVTQFGKPVTLSCSQTLNHNVMYWYQQKSSQAPKLLFHYYDKDFNNEADTPDNFQSRRPNTSFCFLDIRSPGLGDTAMYLCATSRDSGEYDTQYFGPGTRLTVL.

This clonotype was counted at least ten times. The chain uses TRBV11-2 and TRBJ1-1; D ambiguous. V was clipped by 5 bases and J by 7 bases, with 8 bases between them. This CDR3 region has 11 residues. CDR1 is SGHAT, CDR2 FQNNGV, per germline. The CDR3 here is CASSPANEAFF. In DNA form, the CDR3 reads TGTGCCAGCAGCCCCGCTAATGAAGCTTTCTTT.